The 9 T cell receptor beta chains below come from one sample, sequenced in a study of T-cell reconstitution after alpha-beta-depleted transplantation in children. Preparation of the TCRbeta library involved a method that used unique molecular identifiers. Via MiXCR, TCRdb re-called the PCR reads, giving one row per CDR3 protein. The table lists fewer than 350,000 distinct CDR3 sequences, around 7.3% of them singletons. Their cognate antigens are unknown. Regarding the study as a whole: T-cell numbers and diversity, one year after transplant, stemmed largely from T cells that were newly produced.

This sample comprised peripheral blood, obtained 360 days after TCRalphabeta/CD19-depleted stem cell transplant. The receptor set was obtained from a female patient between 2 and 10 years old who had a stem cell transplant for Fanconi anemia, so the T cells may come from the graft donor.

In this sample, this clonotype turned up many times. The chain couples TRBV10-3 to TRBJ2-7, with TRBD1 identical over 7 bases. There are 15 residues in the CDR3. In germline, CDR1 is ENHRY, CDR2 SYGVKD. With V trimmed by 6 bases and J by 3 bases, 11 bases remained unmatched. The CDR3 region has the DNA TGTGCCATCAGCCCTGACAGGGACATTTTCTACGAGCAGTACGTC. This encodes CAISPDRDIFYEQYV.

There are many counts of this clonotype. The chain employs TRBV5-1 and TRBJ2-2; TRBD1 is a possible D gene (6 bases). CDR3 length: 17 amino acids. Germline CDR1 SGHRS, CDR2 YFSETQ. Trimming removed 0 bases at V and 1 base at J, with 13 bases between. In nucleotides, the CDR3 is TGCGCCAGCAGCTTGGCCCGGGGACACCAGAACACCGGGGAGCTGTTTTTT. Translated: CASSLARGHQNTGELFF.

This clonotype was recorded many times. This rearrangement joins TRBV7-9 to TRBJ2-7; D is perhaps TRBD2 (6 bases). CDR1 is SEHNR, CDR2 FQNEAQ, per germline (reference sequence). The CDR3 loop spans 14 amino acids. V was clipped by 5 bases and J by 3 bases, with 14 bases between them. This CDR3 is CASSPSLGGYEQYF. The CDR3 DNA reads TGTGCCAGCAGCCCATCTTTGGGGGGCTACGAGCAGTACTTC.

This clonotype occurred many times. The chain has TRBV20-1 and TRBJ2-4, with TRBD2 matching over 9 bases. There are 14 residues in the CDR3. After removal of 4 bases from V and 4 bases from J, the junction contained 5 bases not matched to a gene. The germline gives CDR1 DFQATT, CDR2 SNEGSKA (reference sequence). CDR3 residues: CSATVTSGKNIQYF. CDR3 coding DNA: TGCAGTGCTACCGTGACTAGCGGAAAAAACATTCAGTACTTC.

The chain recombines TRBV11-2 with TRBJ1-2, with unresolved D. V lost 2 bases and J 6 bases, leaving 4 bases between the germline ends. The CDR3 loop spans 11 amino acids. The V gene's germline CDR1 is SGHAT and CDR2 FQNNGV. CDR3 sequence reads: CASSLNHGYTF. CDR3 DNA: TGTGCCAGCAGCTTAAACCATGGCTACACCTTC.

The chain is built from TRBV28 and TRBJ1-2; D unclear. V lost 5 bases to trimming and J lost 2 bases, with 12 bases between them. The CDR3 has 14 residues. Germline assignment: CDR1 MDHEN and CDR2 SYDVKM. The CDR3 is CASSLGGRNYGYTF. The CDR3 DNA sequence: TGTGCCAGCAGTCTAGGAGGCAGAAACTATGGCTACACCTTC.

This clonotype was detected only a few times. J is TRBJ2-5 and V is TRBV6-5; D is undetermined. Between the trimmed V and J ends, which lost 4 bases and 5 bases, there was a span of 8 bases. This CDR3 spans 12 amino acids. The germline V gene has CDR1 MNHEY and CDR2 SVGAGI. CDR3 in amino acids: CASSSKTETQYF. CDR3 in DNA: TGTGCCAGCAGTTCGAAAACGGAGACCCAGTACTTC.

This clonotype was seen at least ten times. The chain carries TRBV10-2 and TRBJ1-5; D is unresolved. Germline-derived CDR1 and CDR2 are WSHSY and SAAADI. This CDR3 spans 13 amino acids. Trimming pared 4 bases from V and 4 bases from J, leaving 8 bases between. CDR3 in amino acids: CASSGAFNQPQHF. The CDR3 DNA reads TGCGCCAGCAGTGGGGCATTTAATCAGCCCCAGCATTTT.

This clonotype was detected many times. The chain combines TRBV12-3 or TRBV12-4 with TRBJ2-7; 7 nucleotides match TRBD2. Trimming took 5 bases from V and 0 from J; bases not matched to a gene: 10. The CDR3 contains 16 residues. The chain's CDR3 is CASSHSGPQSSYEQYF. In nucleotides, the CDR3 is TGTGCCAGCAGTCATAGCGGGCCGCAAAGCTCCTACGAGCAGTACTTC.